A single sample gave rise to the 17 T cell receptor beta chains below, sequenced in a study of T cell responses to AZD1222 COVID-19 vaccine. Generated by immunoSEQ multiplex PCR, the TCRdb table keeps only in-frame clones and is missing some. This table holds 65,000 to 75,000 clones, roughly 80% found once. The sample consisted of peripheral blood, taken on day 0 of AZD1222 vaccination. Receptor source: an adult in good health.

This clone was seen just once. This chain connects TRBV4-3 to TRBJ1-1; perhaps TRBD1 as D (6 bases). Per germline, CDR1 LGHNA and CDR2 YSLEER. Trimming cost V 1 base and J 4 bases, with 19 bases left between them. The CDR3 length is 17 residues. This CDR3 reads CASSQVGGVGVSTEAFF. The DNA for the CDR3 is TGCGCCAGCAGCCAAGTAGGGGGTGTAGGAGTCTCCACTGAAGCTTTCTTT.

The gene calls are TRBV7-3 and TRBJ2-1; D not resolved. This CDR3 has 13 amino acids. V was pared by 5 bases and J by 13 bases, with 18 bases between. Per germline, CDR1 SGHTA and CDR2 FQGTGA. The CDR3 DNA reads as TGTGCCAGCAGCCTTACACGCACAGAAGTACAGTTCTTC. This encodes CASSLTRTEVQFF. Full variable domain (remainder filled in from reference TRBV7-3 and TRBJ2-1): GAGVSQTPSNKVTEKGKYVELRCDPISGHTALYWYRQSLGQGPEFLIYFQGTGAADDSGLPNDRFFAVRPEGSVSTLKIQRTERGDSAVYLCASSLTRTEVQFFGPGTRLTVL.

The V call is TRBV28, the J call TRBJ1-5; D remains unclear. The CDR3 totals 14 residues. Looked up from germline, CDR1 is MDHEN and CDR2 is SYDVKM. The V and J ends lost 6 bases and 1 base respectively, with 10 bases between them. CDR3 in amino acids: CASSTSGSNQPQHF. Here the CDR3 DNA reads TGTGCCAGCAGCACTTCTGGGAGCAATCAGCCCCAGCATTTT.

The chain is built from TRBV4-3 and TRBJ2-3; D may match TRBD1 or TRBD2 (5 bases each). Trimming shortened V by 0 bases and J by 4 bases, and 17 bases separated the two germline ends. This CDR3 has 17 amino acids. Looked up from germline, CDR1 is LGHNA and CDR2 is YSLEER. CDR3 in amino acids: CASSQEDITRGADTQYF. The CDR3 nucleotides are TGCGCCAGCAGCCAAGAAGATATAACCCGGGGCGCAGATACGCAGTATTTT.

The chain carries TRBV10-2 and TRBJ2-1; 7 bases are a match to TRBD1. From germline, CDR1 is WSHSY and CDR2 SAAADI. V gave up 10 bases and J gave up 7 bases; unmatched junction bases: 10. The CDR3 is made up of 13 amino acids. CDR3 sequence (DNA): TGCGCCACCGCGACAGGGAGAAGTAATGAGCAGTTCTTC. Translating it yields CATATGRSNEQFF.

This chain uses TRBV6-4 with TRBJ2-7; a possible D gene is TRBD2 (5 bases). The germline V gene encodes CDR1 MRHNA and CDR2 SNTAGT. The CDR3 sequence is 15 residues long. The V end was cut by 5 bases, the J end by 1 base, with 15 bases between. Written as DNA, the CDR3 is TGTGCCAGCAGTCAGGAGGCCGGCAGATCCTACGAGCAGTACTTC. Its protein is CASSQEAGRSYEQYF.

The chain recombines TRBV2 with TRBJ2-1; D ambiguous. CDR3 size: 13 residues. Trimming removed 7 bases from V and 3 bases from J, with 10 bases in between. Germline CDR1 SNHLY, CDR2 FYNNEI. CDR3 in amino acids: CASTELVYNEQFF. CDR3 nucleotide sequence: TGTGCCAGCACGGAACTTGTCTACAATGAGCAGTTCTTC.

The chain employs TRBV19 and TRBJ1-5, with D uncertain. Germline-derived CDR1 and CDR2 are LNHDA and SQIVND (reference sequence). The CDR3 totals 14 residues. V was shortened by 6 bases and J by 1 base, with 10 bases between the two germline ends. CDR3 amino acids: CASRSIVSNQPQHF. The CDR3 DNA reads as TGTGCCAGTAGATCCATCGTCAGCAATCAGCCCCAGCATTTT.

V usage is TRBV25-1 and J usage is TRBJ2-5; tentative D call: TRBD2 (5 bases). Germline V lookup: CDR1 MGHDK, CDR2 SYGVNS. V was shortened by 7 bases and J by 1 base, with 10 bases between the two germline ends. The length of the CDR3 is 13 residues. The CDR3 is CASTPDSQETQYF. CDR3 in DNA: TGTGCCAGCACTCCGGACTCCCAAGAGACCCAGTACTTC.

The chain employs TRBV27 and TRBJ2-2; the D gene could be TRBD1 or TRBD2 (5 bases each). CDR1 is MNHEY, CDR2 SMNVEV, per germline (reference sequence). The CDR3 has 14 residues. The germline V and J ends were trimmed by 7 bases and 5 bases, with 14 bases remaining between them. The CDR3 nucleotides are TGTGCCAGCAAAGAGGGGTTAAGGACCGGGGAGCTGTTTTTT. Protein product: CASKEGLRTGELFF.

CDR3 in DNA: TGTGCCAGCTCACCCGGACAGCTCAATCAGCCCCAGCATTTT. It yields the protein CASSPGQLNQPQHF. J is TRBJ1-5 and V is TRBV18; D possibly corresponds to TRBD1 (6 bases). Trimming removed 3 bases from V and 3 bases from J, with 9 bases in between. Germline V gene lookup returns CDR1 KGHSH and CDR2 LQKENI. The CDR3 loop spans 14 amino acids.

The genes are TRBV12-3 or TRBV12-4 and TRBJ2-4, with D unclear. The CDR3 consists of 12 residues. Trimming removed 2 bases from V and 11 bases from J, with 10 bases in between. The CDR3 region has the DNA TGTGCCAGCAGTTTACGGGCGACCGTTCAGTACTTC. Translating it yields CASSLRATVQYF.

This clone is termed medium-sized (0.01 to 0.1%). Other DNA sequences in this sample translate to the same CDR3. The chain has TRBV9 and TRBJ1-3; D ambiguous. Germline V CDR1 and CDR2: SGDLS, YYNGEE. The CDR3 runs to 13 residues. V lost 4 bases, J lost 4 bases, and 9 bases lay in between. As DNA, the CDR3 is TGTGCCAGCAGCCGGGAAGGAGGAAACACCATATATTTT. Translating it yields CASSREGGNTIYF.

The chain is built from TRBV4-3 and TRBJ2-7; perhaps TRBD2 as D (5 bases). Deletions cut 2 bases from V and 2 bases from J, with 13 bases between. Per germline, CDR1 LGHNA and CDR2 YSLEER. This CDR3 has 15 residues. The CDR3 loop is CASSQYSDGTYEQYF. For the CDR3, the DNA is TGCGCCAGCAGCCAATACTCCGACGGGACCTACGAGCAGTACTTC.

The chain uses TRBV18 and TRBJ1-5; a weak D match, TRBD1 (5 bases). The V end lost 4 bases, the J end lost 5 bases, and 9 bases lay between the germline ends. Germline CDR1 is KGHSH and CDR2 is LQKENI. This CDR3 contains 13 residues. The CDR3 region is CASSLKGDQPQHF. CDR3 DNA sequence: TGTGCCAGCTCACTCAAAGGGGATCAGCCCCAGCATTTT.

This clone was recorded at least ten times. The rearrangement links TRBV19 to TRBJ1-5; the D is unclear. Germline-derived CDR1 and CDR2 are LNHDA and SQIVND (reference sequence). This CDR3 contains 15 residues. Deletions cut 3 bases from V and 2 bases from J, with 11 bases between. CDR3 sequence: CASSISGDGNQPQHF. CDR3 coding DNA: TGTGCCAGTAGTATCTCTGGGGATGGCAATCAGCCCCAGCATTTT. The full variable domain, in which reference TRBV19 and TRBJ1-5 provide the parts outside the CDR3, is DGGITQSPKYLFRKEGQNVTLSCEQNLNHDAMYWYRQDPGQGLRLIYYSQIVNDFQKGDIAEGYSVSREKKESFPLTVTSAQKNPTAFYLCASSISGDGNQPQHFGDGTRLSIL.

CDR3 coding DNA: TGTGCCAGCAGCTCCGCGGTTCGGAGCTCTGGAAACACCATATATTTT. Amino acids: CASSSAVRSSGNTIYF. The gene calls are TRBV7-2 and TRBJ1-3; no reliable D call. V was shortened by 4 bases and J by 0 bases, with 13 bases between the two germline ends. CDR1 and CDR2 from the germline V gene are SGHTA and FQGNSA. The CDR3 length is 16 residues.